This is a list of T cell receptor beta chains from one sample in a study of CXCR3-negative and CXCR3-positive naive CD8 T cells. TCRdb reprocessed the 5' RACE reads; each CDR3 protein has one entry and no DNA is given. The clone table shows 50,000 to 75,000 distinct CDR3 sequences, with the ten largest holding about 4.6%. Sequencing was performed on naive CXCR3- CD8+ T cells from blood. These receptors all stem from a human donor in good health. Some clones in this sample may be carry-over from other donors' samples. Each CDR3 is given with its conserved first and last residue. Rows may omit the clone size; those that give it use once, few, many or a size class.

TRBJ2-5	medium-sized	TRBV7-2	CASSPDGQRETQYF
TRBJ1-1	NA	TRBV6-2/TRBV6-3	CASSPTRGQGAGNTEAFF
TRBJ2-7	NA	TRBV5-1	CASSLDGLAPYEQYF
TRBJ1-3	NA	TRBV7-2	CASSLPGPGNTIYF
TRBJ1-2	NA	TRBV7-9	CASSSGTDYGYTF
TRBJ2-7	NA	TRBV12-5	CASGPPYEQYF
TRBJ2-3	NA	TRBV12-3/TRBV12-4	CASTLKFGGFGADTQYF
TRBJ1-1	NA	TRBV30	CAWSGIANTEAFF
TRBJ2-1	NA	TRBV7-6	CASSLPDRLPSNEQFF
TRBJ2-7	NA	TRBV12-3/TRBV12-4	CASTNPTGEQYF
TRBJ2-7	NA	TRBV19	CASAAGGGLEQYF
TRBJ2-1	NA	TRBV28	CASSFSSYNEQFF
TRBJ1-1	NA	TRBV7-6	CASSLNTAEAFF
TRBJ2-1	NA	TRBV7-2	CASSLPAGNEQFF
TRBJ2-7	NA	TRBV6-5	CASSLSVTYEQYF